This T cell receptor (beta chain) was captured in a study of blood T cell repertoires in COVID-19. This table comes from immunoSEQ multiplex PCR, and its TCRdb copy is limited to in-frame clones, with some not included. Counted here are roughly 150,000 clones, approximately 88% occurring once; the ten biggest clones make up 9.1%. This receptor was obtained from a woman of 80 years or more with active or convalescent COVID-19. Material for sequencing was peripheral blood.

CDR3 coding DNA: TGTGCCAGCAGCCGTCTCGAGCAGGGCCCAGGATATTCACCCCTCCACTTT. Encoded protein: CASSRLEQGPGYSPLHF. The chain employs TRBV7-2 and TRBJ1-6; D might be TRBD1 (5 bases). The CDR3 is 17 amino acids. Between the trimmed V and J ends, which lost 5 bases and 8 bases, there was a span of 22 bases. Looked up from germline, CDR1 is SGHTA and CDR2 is FQGNSA.